This T cell receptor beta chain was observed in a study of CD8 T cells in ankylosing spondylitis. Broader study findings: Disease-linked clones reportedly showed significant enrichment in matched ankylosing spondylitis synovial fluid. Blood from ankylosing spondylitis patients appeared to carry a characteristic roughly 8-variant TCR beta motif.

Ten or more counts support this clonotype. Its cognate antigen is unknown. Germline CDR1 reads KGHDR; CDR2 reads SFDVKD. V lost 4 bases and J 4 bases, leaving 19 bases between the germline ends. The CDR3 covers 17 residues. Scientists made TCR beta libraries using quantitative 5'-RACE with molecular barcodes. TCRdb analysed the 5' RACE reads with MiXCR anew, one entry per CDR3 protein. The table includes a few hundred thousand distinct CDR3 sequences, approximately 10% detected once. Sequencing was done on a sample of blood, either unsorted or a sorted T cell fraction (not recorded which). This receptor was identified in a female donor with ankylosing spondylitis or in good health (not recorded which). The chain links TRBV24-1 to TRBJ2-1, with no clear D. CDR3 sequence (DNA): TGTGCCACCAGTGACCCAGAGACGGGCAGCAAGTACAATGAGCAGTTCTTC. Residues: CATSDPETGSKYNEQFF.